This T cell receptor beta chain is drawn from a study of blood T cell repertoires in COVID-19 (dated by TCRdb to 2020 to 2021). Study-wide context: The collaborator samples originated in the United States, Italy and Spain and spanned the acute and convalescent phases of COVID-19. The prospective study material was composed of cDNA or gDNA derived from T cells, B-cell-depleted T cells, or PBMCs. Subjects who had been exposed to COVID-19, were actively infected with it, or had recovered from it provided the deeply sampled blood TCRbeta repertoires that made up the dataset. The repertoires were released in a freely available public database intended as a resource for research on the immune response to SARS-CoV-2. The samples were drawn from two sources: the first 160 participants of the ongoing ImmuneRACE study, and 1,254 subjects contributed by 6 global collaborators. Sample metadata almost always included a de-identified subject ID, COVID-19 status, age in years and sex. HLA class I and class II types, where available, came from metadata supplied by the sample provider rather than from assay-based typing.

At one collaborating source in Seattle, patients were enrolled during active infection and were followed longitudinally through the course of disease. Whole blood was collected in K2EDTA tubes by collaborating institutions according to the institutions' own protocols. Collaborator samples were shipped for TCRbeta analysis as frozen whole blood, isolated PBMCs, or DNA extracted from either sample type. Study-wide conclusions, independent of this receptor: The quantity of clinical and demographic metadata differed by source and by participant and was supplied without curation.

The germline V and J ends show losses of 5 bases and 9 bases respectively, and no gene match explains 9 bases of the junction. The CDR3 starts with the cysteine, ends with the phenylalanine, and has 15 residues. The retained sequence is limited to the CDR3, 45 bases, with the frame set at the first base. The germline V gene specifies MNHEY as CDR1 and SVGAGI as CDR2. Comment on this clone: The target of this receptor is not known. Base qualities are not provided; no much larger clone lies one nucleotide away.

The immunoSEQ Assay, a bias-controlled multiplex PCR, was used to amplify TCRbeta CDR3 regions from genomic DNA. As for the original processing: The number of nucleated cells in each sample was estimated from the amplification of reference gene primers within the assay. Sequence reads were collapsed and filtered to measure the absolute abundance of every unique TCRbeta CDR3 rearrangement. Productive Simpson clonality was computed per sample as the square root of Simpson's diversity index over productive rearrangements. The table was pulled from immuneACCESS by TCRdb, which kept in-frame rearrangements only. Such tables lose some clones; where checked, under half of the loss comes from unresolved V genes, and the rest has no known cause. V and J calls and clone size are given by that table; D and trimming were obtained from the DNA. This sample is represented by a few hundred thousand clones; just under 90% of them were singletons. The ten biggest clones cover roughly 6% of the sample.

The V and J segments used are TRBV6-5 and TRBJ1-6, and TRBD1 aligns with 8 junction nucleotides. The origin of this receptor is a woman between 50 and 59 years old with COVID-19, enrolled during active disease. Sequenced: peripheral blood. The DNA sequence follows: TGTGCCAGCAGTAGGTCGACAGGGGAGGTTTCACCCCTCCACTTT. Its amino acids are CASSRSTGEVSPLHF.